This T cell receptor beta chain stems from a study of control samples from healthy donors and cancer patients. Sequencing used immunoSEQ multiplex PCR; TCRdb keeps in-frame clones, though not all of them. The top ten hold over 10% of the sample, which has 120,000 or so clones, 87% seen once. The sample taken for sequencing was blood. This TCR was sampled from a young man in good health.

The CDR3 sequence is CASSREFYEQYF. As DNA, the CDR3 is TGTGCCAGCAGCAGGGAGTTCTACGAGCAGTACTTC. The V call is TRBV12-3 or TRBV12-4, the J call TRBJ2-7; D possibly matches TRBD1 or TRBD2 (5 bases each). Trimming removed 6 bases at V and 3 bases at J, with 9 bases between. This CDR3 spans 12 amino acids.